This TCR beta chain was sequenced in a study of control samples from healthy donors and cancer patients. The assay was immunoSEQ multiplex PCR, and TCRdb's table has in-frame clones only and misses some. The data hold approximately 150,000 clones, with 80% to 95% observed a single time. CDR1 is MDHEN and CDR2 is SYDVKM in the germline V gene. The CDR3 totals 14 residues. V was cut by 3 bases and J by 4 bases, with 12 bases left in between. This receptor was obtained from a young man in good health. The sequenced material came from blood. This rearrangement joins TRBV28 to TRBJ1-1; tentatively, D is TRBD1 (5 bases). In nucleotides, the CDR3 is TGTGCCAGCAGTTTTAGGTCTGGGGGCACTGAAGCTTTCTTT. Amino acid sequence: CASSFRSGGTEAFF.